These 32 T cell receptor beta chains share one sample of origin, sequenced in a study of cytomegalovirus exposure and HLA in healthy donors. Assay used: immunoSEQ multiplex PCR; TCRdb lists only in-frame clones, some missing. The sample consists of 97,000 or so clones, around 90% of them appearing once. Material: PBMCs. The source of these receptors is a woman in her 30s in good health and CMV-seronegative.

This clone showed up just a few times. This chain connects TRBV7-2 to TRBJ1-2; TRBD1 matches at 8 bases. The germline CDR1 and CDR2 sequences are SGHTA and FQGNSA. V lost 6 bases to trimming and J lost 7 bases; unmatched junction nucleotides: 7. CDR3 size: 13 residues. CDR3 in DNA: TGTGCCAGCAGACCTCCGGACAGGGTTGGCTACACCTTC. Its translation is CASRPPDRVGYTF.

The CDR3 region is CASSVNSGRGPHEQYF. In DNA, the CDR3 is TGTGCCAGCAGCGTAAATAGCGGGAGGGGCCCTCACGAGCAGTACTTC. The chain carries TRBV7-9 and TRBJ2-7, with 11 positions matching TRBD2. The length of the CDR3 is 16 residues. Per the germline V gene, CDR1 is SEHNR and CDR2 is FQNEAQ (reference sequence). Trimming removed 5 bases from V and 5 bases from J; junction bases left unmatched: 11.

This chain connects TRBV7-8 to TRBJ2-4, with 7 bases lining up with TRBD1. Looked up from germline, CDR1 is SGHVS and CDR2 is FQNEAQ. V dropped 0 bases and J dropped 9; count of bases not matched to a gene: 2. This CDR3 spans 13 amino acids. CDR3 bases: TGTGCCAGCAGCTTAGCGACAGGGTCCATTCAGTACTTC. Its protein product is CASSLATGSIQYF. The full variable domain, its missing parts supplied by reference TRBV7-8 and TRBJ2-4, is GAGVSQSPRYKVAKRGQDVALRCDPISGHVSLFWYQQALGQGPEFLTYFQNEAQLDKSGLPSDRFFAERPEGSVSTLKIQRTQQEDSAVYLCASSLATGSIQYFGAGTRLSVL.

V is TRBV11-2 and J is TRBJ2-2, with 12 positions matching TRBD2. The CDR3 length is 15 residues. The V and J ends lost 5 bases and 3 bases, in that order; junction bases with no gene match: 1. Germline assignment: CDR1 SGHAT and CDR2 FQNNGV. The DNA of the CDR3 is TGTGCCAGCAGCCTAGCGGGAGGGGACACCGGGGAGCTGTTTTTT. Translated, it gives CASSLAGGDTGELFF.

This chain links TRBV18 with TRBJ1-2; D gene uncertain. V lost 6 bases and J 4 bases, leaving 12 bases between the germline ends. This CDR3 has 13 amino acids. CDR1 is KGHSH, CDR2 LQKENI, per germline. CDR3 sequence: CASSQTNSYGYTF. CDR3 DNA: TGTGCCAGCTCTCAGACTAATAGCTATGGCTACACCTTC.

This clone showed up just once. CDR3 sequence: CASSLGLAGLNQFF. The CDR3, as DNA: TGTGCCAGCAGCTTAGGACTAGCGGGCCTCAACCAGTTCTTC. J is TRBJ2-1 and V is TRBV7-2, with 10 nucleotides matching TRBD2. Germline V CDR1 and CDR2: SGHTA, FQGNSA. The CDR3 has 14 residues. The ends lost 1 base at V and 13 bases at J; junction bases unmatched: 7.

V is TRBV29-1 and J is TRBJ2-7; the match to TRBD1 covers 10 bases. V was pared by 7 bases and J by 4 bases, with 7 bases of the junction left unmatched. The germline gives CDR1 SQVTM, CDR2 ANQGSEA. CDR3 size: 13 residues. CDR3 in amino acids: CSARTGGLYEQYF. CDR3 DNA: TGCAGCGCCAGGACAGGGGGTTTGTACGAGCAGTACTTC.

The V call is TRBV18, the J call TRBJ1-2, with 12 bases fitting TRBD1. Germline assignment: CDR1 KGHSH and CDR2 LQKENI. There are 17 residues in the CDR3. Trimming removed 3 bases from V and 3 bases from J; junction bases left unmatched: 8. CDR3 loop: CASSPAGTGGAHYGYTF. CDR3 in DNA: TGTGCCAGCTCACCGGCCGGGACAGGGGGCGCGCACTATGGCTACACCTTC.

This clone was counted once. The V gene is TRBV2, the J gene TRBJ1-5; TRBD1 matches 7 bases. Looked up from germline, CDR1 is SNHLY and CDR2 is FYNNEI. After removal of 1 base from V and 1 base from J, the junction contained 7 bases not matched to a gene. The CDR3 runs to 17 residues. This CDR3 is CASSEGPTGLSNQPQHF. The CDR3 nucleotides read TGTGCCAGCAGTGAAGGGCCGACAGGGCTCAGCAATCAGCCCCAGCATTTT. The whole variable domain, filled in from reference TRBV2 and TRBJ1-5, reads EPEVTQTPSHQVTQMGQEVILRCVPISNHLYFYWYRQILGQKVEFLVSFYNNEISEKSEIFDDQFSVERPDGSNFTLKIRSTKLEDSAMYFCASSEGPTGLSNQPQHFGDGTRLSIL.

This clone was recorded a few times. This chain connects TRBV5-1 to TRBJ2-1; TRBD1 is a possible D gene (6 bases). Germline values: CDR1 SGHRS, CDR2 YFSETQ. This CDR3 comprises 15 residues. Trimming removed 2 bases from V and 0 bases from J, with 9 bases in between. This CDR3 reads CASSLTGLSYNEQFF. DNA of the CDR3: TGCGCCAGCAGCTTAACAGGGCTCTCCTACAATGAGCAGTTCTTC. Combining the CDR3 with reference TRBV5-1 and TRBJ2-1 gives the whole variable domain KAGVTQTPRYLIKTRGQQVTLSCSPISGHRSVSWYQQTPGQGLQFLFEYFSETQRNKGNFPGRFSGRQFSNSRSEMNVSTLELGDSALYLCASSLTGLSYNEQFFGPGTRLTVL.

The CDR3 here is CASSEKSPSGSVSSYEQYF. As DNA, the CDR3 is TGCGCCAGCAGTGAGAAGAGCCCTAGCGGGAGCGTAAGCTCCTACGAGCAGTACTTC. V usage is TRBV10-1 and J usage is TRBJ2-7; 10 nucleotides line up with TRBD2. The trim removed 2 bases at V and 0 bases at J, leaving 13 bases unmatched. CDR1 is WNHNN, CDR2 SYGVQD, per germline (reference sequence). This CDR3 spans 19 amino acids.

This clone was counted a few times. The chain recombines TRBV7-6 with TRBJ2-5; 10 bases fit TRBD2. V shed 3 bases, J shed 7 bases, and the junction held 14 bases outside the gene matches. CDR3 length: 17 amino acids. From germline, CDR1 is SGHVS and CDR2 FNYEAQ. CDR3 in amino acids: CASSFSSSGGEGATQYF. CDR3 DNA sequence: TGTGCCAGCAGCTTCTCTTCTAGCGGGGGCGAAGGAGCGACCCAGTACTTC.

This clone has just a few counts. In nucleotides, the CDR3 is TGCGCCATCTCCCCTCGGGGGGCATTCTACGAGCAGTACTTC. Translated: CAISPRGAFYEQYF. The rearrangement joins TRBV23-1 to TRBJ2-7, with D possibly TRBD2 on 7 matching bases. TRBV23-1 qualifies as an ORF whose function is uncertain. The CDR3 is 14 residues long. V was trimmed by 10 bases and J by 3 bases, leaving 19 bases between them.

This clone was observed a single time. The CDR3 DNA follows: TGTGCCAGCAGCGACCGGACTAGTGGGAATGAGCAGTTCTTC. As protein: CASSDRTSGNEQFF. V is TRBV7-9 and J is TRBJ2-1; TRBD2 agrees at 7 bases. This CDR3 region has 14 residues. Trimming at V came to 5 bases and at J to 7 bases, leaving 8 bases not matched to a gene. Germline values: CDR1 SEHNR, CDR2 FQNEAQ (reference sequence).

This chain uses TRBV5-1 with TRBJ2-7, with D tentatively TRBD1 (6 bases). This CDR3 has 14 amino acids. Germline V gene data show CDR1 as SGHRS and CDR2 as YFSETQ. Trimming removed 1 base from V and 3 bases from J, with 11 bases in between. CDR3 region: CASSLQQGIYEQYF. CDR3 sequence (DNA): TGCGCCAGCAGCTTGCAACAGGGAATCTACGAGCAGTACTTC.

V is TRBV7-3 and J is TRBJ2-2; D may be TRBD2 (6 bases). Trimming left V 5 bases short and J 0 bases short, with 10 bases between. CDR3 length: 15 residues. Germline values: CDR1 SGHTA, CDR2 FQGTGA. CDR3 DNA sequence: TGTGCCAGCAGCCCATGGGACTCGAACACCGGGGAGCTGTTTTTT. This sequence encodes CASSPWDSNTGELFF.

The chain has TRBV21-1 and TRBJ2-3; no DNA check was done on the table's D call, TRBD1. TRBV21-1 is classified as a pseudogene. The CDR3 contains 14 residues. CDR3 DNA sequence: TGTGCCAGCACCCCGGGACAGGGGACAGATACGCAGTATTTT. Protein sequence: CASTPGQGTDTQYF.

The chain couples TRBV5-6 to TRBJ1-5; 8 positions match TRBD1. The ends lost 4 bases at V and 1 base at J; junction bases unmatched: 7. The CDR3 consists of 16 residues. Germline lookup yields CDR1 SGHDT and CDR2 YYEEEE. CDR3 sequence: CASSGGQGRSNQPQHF. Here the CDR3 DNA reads TGTGCCAGCAGCGGCGGACAGGGAAGGAGCAATCAGCCCCAGCATTTT. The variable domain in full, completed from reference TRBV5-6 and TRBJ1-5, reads DAGVTQSPTHLIKTRGQQVTLRCSPKSGHDTVSWYQQALGQGPQFIFQYYEEEERQRGNFPDRFSGHQFPNYSSELNVNALLLGDSALYLCASSGGQGRSNQPQHFGDGTRLSIL.

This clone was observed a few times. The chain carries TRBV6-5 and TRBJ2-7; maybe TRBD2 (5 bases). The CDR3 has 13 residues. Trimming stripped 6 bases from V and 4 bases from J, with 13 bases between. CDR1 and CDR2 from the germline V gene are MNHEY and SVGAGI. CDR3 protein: CASRDVSGYEQYF. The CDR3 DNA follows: TGTGCCAGCAGGGACGTCTCGGGGTACGAGCAGTACTTC.

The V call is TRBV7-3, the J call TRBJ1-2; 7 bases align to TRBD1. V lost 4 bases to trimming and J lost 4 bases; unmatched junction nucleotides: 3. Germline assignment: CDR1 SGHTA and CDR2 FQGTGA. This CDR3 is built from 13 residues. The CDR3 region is CASSSDRRYGYTF. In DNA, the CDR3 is TGTGCCAGCAGCTCGGACAGGCGCTATGGCTACACCTTC.

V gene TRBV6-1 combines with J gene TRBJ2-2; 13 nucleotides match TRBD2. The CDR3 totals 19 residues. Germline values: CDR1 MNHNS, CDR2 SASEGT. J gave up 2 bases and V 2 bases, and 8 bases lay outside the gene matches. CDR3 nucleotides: TGTGCCAGCAGTGAACTCCGGACTAGCGGGAGCGTAAACACCGGGGAGCTGTTTTTT. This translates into CASSELRTSGSVNTGELFF.

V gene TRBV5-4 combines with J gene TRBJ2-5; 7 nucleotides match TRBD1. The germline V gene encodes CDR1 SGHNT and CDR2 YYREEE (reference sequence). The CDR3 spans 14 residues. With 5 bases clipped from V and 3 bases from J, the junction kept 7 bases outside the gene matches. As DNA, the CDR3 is TGTGCCAGCAGAGGATACGGGACAGAAGAGACCCAGTACTTC. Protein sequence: CASRGYGTEETQYF.

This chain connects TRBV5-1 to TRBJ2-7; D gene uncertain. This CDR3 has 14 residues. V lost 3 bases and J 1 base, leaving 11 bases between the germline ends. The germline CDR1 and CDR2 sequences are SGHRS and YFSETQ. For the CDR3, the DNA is TGCGCCAGCAGCTCTGAGGTTCTTTCCTACGAGCAGTACTTC. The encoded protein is CASSSEVLSYEQYF.

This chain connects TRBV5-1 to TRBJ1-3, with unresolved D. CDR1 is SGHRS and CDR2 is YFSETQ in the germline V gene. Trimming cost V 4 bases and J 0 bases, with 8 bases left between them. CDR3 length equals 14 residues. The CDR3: CASSPGNSGNTIYF. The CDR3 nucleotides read TGCGCCAGCAGCCCGGGAAACTCTGGAAACACCATATATTTT.

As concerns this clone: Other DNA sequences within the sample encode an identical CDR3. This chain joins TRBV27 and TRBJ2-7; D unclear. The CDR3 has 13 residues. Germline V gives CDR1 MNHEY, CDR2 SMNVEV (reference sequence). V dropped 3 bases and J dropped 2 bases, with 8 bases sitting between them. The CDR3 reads CASSLSEAYEQYF. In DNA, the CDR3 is TGTGCCAGCAGTTTGTCCGAGGCCTACGAGCAGTACTTC.

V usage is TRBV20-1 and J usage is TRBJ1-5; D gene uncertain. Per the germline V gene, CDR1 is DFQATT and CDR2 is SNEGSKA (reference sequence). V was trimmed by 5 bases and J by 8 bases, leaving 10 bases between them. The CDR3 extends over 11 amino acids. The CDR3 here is CSAGPTEPQHF. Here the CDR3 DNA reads TGCAGTGCTGGGCCTACAGAGCCCCAGCATTTT.

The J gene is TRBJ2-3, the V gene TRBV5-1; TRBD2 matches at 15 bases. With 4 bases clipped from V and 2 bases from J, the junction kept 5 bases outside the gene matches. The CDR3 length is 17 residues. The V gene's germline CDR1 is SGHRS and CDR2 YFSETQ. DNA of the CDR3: TGCGCCAGCAGCCCGGGACTAGCGGGGGGTAACACAGATACGCAGTATTTT. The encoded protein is CASSPGLAGGNTDTQYF.

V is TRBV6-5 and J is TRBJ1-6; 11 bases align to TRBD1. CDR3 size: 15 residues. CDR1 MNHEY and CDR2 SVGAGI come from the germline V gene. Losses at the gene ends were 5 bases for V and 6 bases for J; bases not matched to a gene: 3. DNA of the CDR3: TGTGCCAGCAGTGGACAGGGGGCAGGTAATTCACCCCTCCACTTT. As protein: CASSGQGAGNSPLHF.

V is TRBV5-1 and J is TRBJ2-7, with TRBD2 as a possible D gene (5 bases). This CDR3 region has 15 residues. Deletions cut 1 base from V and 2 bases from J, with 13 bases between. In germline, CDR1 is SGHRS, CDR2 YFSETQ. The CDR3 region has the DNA TGCGCCAGCAGCTTGTCGGGCAGCGGTCCCTACGAGCAGTACTTC. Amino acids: CASSLSGSGPYEQYF.

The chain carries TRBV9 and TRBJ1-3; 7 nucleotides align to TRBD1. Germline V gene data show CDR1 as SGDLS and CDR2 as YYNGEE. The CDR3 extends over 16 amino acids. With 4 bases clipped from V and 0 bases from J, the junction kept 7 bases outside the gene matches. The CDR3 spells CASSLIGGLSGNTIYF. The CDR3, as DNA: TGTGCCAGCAGCTTGATAGGGGGCCTCTCTGGAAACACCATATATTTT.

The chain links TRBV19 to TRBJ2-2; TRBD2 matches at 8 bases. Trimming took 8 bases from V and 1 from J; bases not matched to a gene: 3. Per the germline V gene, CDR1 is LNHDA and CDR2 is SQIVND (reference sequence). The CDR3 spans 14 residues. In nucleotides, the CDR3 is TGTGCCAGTTCGGGGGGGCTGAACACCGGGGAGCTGTTTTTT. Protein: CASSGGLNTGELFF.

CDR3 nucleotides: TGTGCCAGCAGCTTGGGGACAGATAAATTCAATGAGCAGTTCTTC. Protein product: CASSLGTDKFNEQFF. The chain is built from TRBV5-4 and TRBJ2-1; maybe TRBD1 (6 bases). This CDR3 spans 15 amino acids. Germline V gives CDR1 SGHNT, CDR2 YYREEE (reference sequence). Trimming shortened V by 0 bases and J by 6 bases, and 13 bases separated the two germline ends.